The present T cell receptor beta chain was sequenced within a study of human T cells and chemical hapten exposure. The study's findings and limits: TCRs exceeding a frequency of 1 in 1000 stayed unchanged under DPC sensitization.

Trimming pared 3 bases from V and 3 bases from J, leaving 12 bases between. Germline CDR1 is LNHDA and CDR2 is SQIVND (reference sequence). CDR3 length: 15 residues. Concerning this clonotype itself: What it binds is unknown.

TCRdb recomputed calls from the RACE reads with MiXCR, one row per CDR3 protein. The sample consists of just under 350,000 distinct CDR3 sequences, about 7% of them appearing once. Time point meaning: patch test 1, 2 weeks after DPC sensitization. Treatment meaning: therapeutic diphenylcyclopropenone sensitization with weekly scalp DPC. This clonotype originated in a woman aged 18-35 years with alopecia areata. Some clones in this sample may be carry-over from other donors' samples. The chain is built from TRBV19 and TRBJ1-5, with D perhaps matching TRBD1 (5 bases). Sequencing was performed on whole blood, taken in connection with sensitization to the hapten diphenylcyclopropenone (DPC). The CDR3 DNA sequence: TGTGCCAGTAGTATGGCAGGGACCTCCAATCAGCCCCAGCATTTT. Amino acid sequence: CASSMAGTSNQPQHF.